The rows below give T cell receptor beta chains drawn from one sample of a study of blood T cell repertoires in COVID-19. Profiled with immunoSEQ multiplex PCR; TCRdb holds only in-frame clones, not every one. The data hold 300,000 to 400,000 clones, with 80% to 90% observed a single time. Sequencing used peripheral blood. Receptors were obtained from a woman aged 25 to 39 with COVID-19, enrolled during active disease. Each CDR3 is given with its conserved first and last residue. D genes are given only for firm matches. Rows give clone size only sometimes, using once, few, many, or a class for an expanded clone.

J gene	clone size	V gene	D gene	CDR3 DNA	CDR3 protein
TRBJ2-5	.	TRBV3-1/TRBV3-2	TRBD1	TGTGCCAGCAGCCCCTTACAGGGGCAAGAGACCCAGTACTTC	CASSPLQGQETQYF
TRBJ2-6	once	TRBV7-9	TRBD1	TGTGCCAGCAGGGAGAGACAGGGCCTTTCTGGGGCCAACGTCCTGACTTTC	CASRERQGLSGANVLTF
TRBJ1-4	.	TRBV15	TRBD1	TGTGCCACCAGCAGAGATAGCGGACTCTCAGGGGGCGTGCAGCAATGGGTGTTTTTT	CATSRDSGLSGGVQQWVFF
TRBJ2-3	.	TRBV10-3	TRBD1	TGTGCCATCAGCCACGATTCGACAGGGCCGGGAGATACGCAGTATTTT	CAISHDSTGPGDTQYF
TRBJ1-6	.	TRBV10-2	.	TGCGCCAGCAGTGAGTTCAGGGGCTATAATTCACCCCTCCACTTT	CASSEFRGYNSPLHF
TRBJ1-4	.	TRBV4-3	.	TGCGCCAGCAGCCAGGATGGGGGGGTGGTGCGGAAACTGTTTTTT	CASSQDGGVVRKLFF
TRBJ1-2	.	TRBV15	TRBD1	TGTGCCACCAGCACTACGGACAGGCCCTACTATGGCTACACCTTC	CATSTTDRPYYGYTF
TRBJ2-3	.	TRBV4-1	.	TGCGCCAGCAGCCACAGCAGCGGAGGCACAGATACGCAGTATTTT	CASSHSSGGTDTQYF
TRBJ2-5	.	TRBV30	.	TGTGCCTGGAGCCGGGAGACCCAGTACTTC	CAWSRETQYF
TRBJ1-4	.	TRBV7-9	TRBD1	TGTGCCAGCAGCTCGAGACAGGGTCGGGTTGAAAAACTGTTTTTT	CASSSRQGRVEKLFF
TRBJ1-1	.	TRBV18	.	TGTGCCAGCTCGCCTGGGACAAATGAAGCTTTCTTT	CASSPGTNEAFF
TRBJ2-5	.	TRBV13	TRBD2	TGTGCCAGCAGCTTACGCGGGACTAGCGTCGAGACCCAGTACTTC	CASSLRGTSVETQYF
TRBJ2-1	.	TRBV5-1	TRBD2	TGCGCCAGCAGCTTTCGCGGGAGGGCCCAGGCCGATGAGCAGTTCTTC	CASSFRGRAQADEQFF
TRBJ1-1	.	TRBV28	.	TGTGCCAGCAGTTTTCTGGGGCACAGGGTAGGAGCTTTCTTT	CASSFLGHRVGAFF
TRBJ1-4	.	TRBV18	TRBD1	TGTGCCAGCTCACCACCCGGACAGGGCCCTATTGCAACTAATGAAAAACTGTTTTTT	CASSPPGQGPIATNEKLFF
TRBJ1-2	.	TRBV15	.	TGTGCCACCAGCTTGGTCGGTGCTAACTATGGCTACACCTTC	CATSLVGANYGYTF
TRBJ2-2	.	TRBV15	.	TGTGCCACCAGCAGAGATTCAGGGGCCGCGAACACCGGGGAGCTGTTTTTT	CATSRDSGAANTGELFF
TRBJ1-4	.	TRBV7-2	TRBD1	TGTGCCAGCAGAATAACAGGGGCGCTTTCCGGGGAACTGTTTTTT	CASRITGALSGELFF
TRBJ1-3	.	TRBV28	TRBD1	TGTGCCAGCAGTTTGCTGACAGGGGGCCTTGGAAACACCATATATTTT	CASSLLTGGLGNTIYF
TRBJ1-1	.	TRBV7-8	.	TGTGCCAGCAGCTTAGTCGAGGGATGGAGGCCATGGAACACTGAAGCTTTCTTT	CASSLVEGWRPWNTEAFF
TRBJ2-7	.	TRBV28	TRBD1	TGTGCCAGCAGAAATACAGGGGGTACCTACGAGCAGTACTTC	CASRNTGGTYEQYF
TRBJ1-1	once	TRBV7-2	.	TGTGCCAGCAGCAGGGGGGGGGTCAGCGCTGGAGCTTTCTTT	CASSRGGVSAGAFF
TRBJ2-1	once	TRBV9	TRBD2	TGTGCCAGCAGCGTAGGCCTAGCGGAGGATGAGCAGTTCTTC	CASSVGLAEDEQFF
TRBJ1-1	.	TRBV13	.	TGTGCCAGCAGCTTATCTCCTGCGGTGAACACTGAAGCTTTCTTT	CASSLSPAVNTEAFF
TRBJ1-3	.	TRBV3-1/TRBV3-2	TRBD1	TGTGCCAGCAGCCAAGGGGACAGGGCTGGAAACACCATATATTTT	CASSQGDRAGNTIYF
TRBJ1-5	.	TRBV6-5	TRBD1	TGTGCCAGTTATCAGGGGGCGAATAGCAATCAGCCCCAGCATTTT	CASYQGANSNQPQHF
TRBJ2-7	.	TRBV29-1	TRBD1	TGCAGCGTCCCCGTGGGACAGGGAGCTTACGAGCAGTACTTC	CSVPVGQGAYEQYF
TRBJ1-2	.	TRBV10-3	TRBD1	TGTGCCATCAGTGAGTCATTCGACAGGGGGCGTGTTGGCTACACCTTC	CAISESFDRGRVGYTF
TRBJ2-3	.	TRBV11-2	TRBD2	TGTGCCAGCGGGGGGGTAAGCACAGATACGCAGTATTTT	CASGGVSTDTQYF
TRBJ2-5	.	TRBV6-6	.	TGTGCCAGCAGTTACAATGATCGGTCAAGAGATACCCAGTACTTC	CASSYNDRSRDTQYF
TRBJ1-3	.	TRBV5-5	TRBD1	TGTGCCAGCAGCTCTAGACAGGGGGCCGGTAACACCATATATTTT	CASSSRQGAGNTIYF
TRBJ2-2	.	TRBV6-6	TRBD1	TGTGCCAGCAGACCGGGACAGGGGATTTCTGCCGGGGAGCTGTTTTTT	CASRPGQGISAGELFF
TRBJ2-2	.	TRBV6-2/TRBV6-3	TRBD2	TGTGCCAGCAGTAGACCTAGCGGGGGGACCACCGGGGAGCTGTTTTTT	CASSRPSGGTTGELFF
TRBJ1-4	.	TRBV11-3	TRBD1	TGTGCCAGCAGCCCCCGGACAGGGCTAGGTGAAAAACTGTTTTTT	CASSPRTGLGEKLFF
TRBJ2-1	.	TRBV28	TRBD1	TGTGCCAGCATGATCTCAGGACAGGGGGCCCCCATGGAGTTCTTC	CASMISGQGAPMEFF
TRBJ2-5	.	TRBV18	.	TGTGCCAGCTCACCGTCGTCAGACTTCCAAGAGACCCAGTACTTC	CASSPSSDFQETQYF
TRBJ1-1	.	TRBV29-1	TRBD1	TGCAGCGGGCGGGACAGCACCCGCACTGAAGCTTTCTTT	CSGRDSTRTEAFF
TRBJ1-3	.	TRBV6-5	TRBD1	TGTGCCAGCAGATTGGAGGGGGCGATTGGAAACACCATATATTTT	CASRLEGAIGNTIYF
TRBJ2-1	.	TRBV10-3	.	TGTGCCATCAGGACACAGGGTAGCGATGAGCAGTTCTTC	CAIRTQGSDEQFF
TRBJ1-2	.	TRBV6-1	.	TGTGCCAGCAGTGAACAGGTTAACTATGGCTACACCTTC	CASSEQVNYGYTF
TRBJ1-2	.	TRBV7-2	TRBD1	TGTGCCAGCAGCGCAAGGACAGGTGCCTATGGCTACACCTTC	CASSARTGAYGYTF
TRBJ1-2	.	TRBV29-1	TRBD1	TGCAGCGTCACTAGGACAGGGGCGGTTGGCTACACCTTC	CSVTRTGAVGYTF
TRBJ2-3	.	TRBV25-1	.	TGTGCCAGCAGTGAGGTGGTGACCGGAGCAGATACGCAGTATTTT	CASSEVVTGADTQYF
TRBJ1-4	.	TRBV6-1	.	TGTGCCAGCAGTGAAATGCAGGGGTCATATGAAAAACTGTTTTTT	CASSEMQGSYEKLFF
TRBJ1-5	.	TRBV6-6	TRBD1	TGTGCCAGCAGTTCTTCCGGGACAGGGGCTCAGCCCCAGCATTTT	CASSSSGTGAQPQHF
TRBJ2-6	once	TRBV15	.	TGTGCCACCAGCAGAGCCCCATTTGGGGCCAACGTCCTGACTTTC	CATSRAPFGANVLTF
TRBJ1-4	.	TRBV18	.	TGTGCCAGCTCACCACCAGGAGAACCCGCAACTAATGAAAAACTGTTTTTT	CASSPPGEPATNEKLFF
TRBJ2-3	.	TRBV13	TRBD2	TGTGCCAGCATTTCCGCCAGGGGCCTAGCGGGAGGGCCGTACCCCCCAGATACGCAGTATTTT	CASISARGLAGGPYPPDTQYF
TRBJ1-5	.	TRBV3-1/TRBV3-2	TRBD1	TGTGCCAGCAGCCCAAGGGGACAGACAAATCAGCCCCAGCATTTT	CASSPRGQTNQPQHF
TRBJ1-4	.	TRBV5-1	.	TGCGCCAGCAGCTTGAGGGGGACTAATGAAAAACTGTTTTTT	CASSLRGTNEKLFF
TRBJ2-7	few	TRBV10-3	TRBD2	TGTGCCATCAGTCCACTAGCGGGGGGGCCTGTGGGGCAGTACTTC	CAISPLAGGPVGQYF
TRBJ1-2	.	TRBV20-1	.	TGCCTGATGGGGGGGGACTATGGCTACACCTTC	CLMGGDYGYTF
TRBJ1-4	.	TRBV5-1	TRBD1	TGCGCCAGCAGCTCGTCCGGGACAGGGAATGAAAAACTGTTTTTT	CASSSSGTGNEKLFF
TRBJ2-7	.	TRBV7-9	TRBD1	TGTGCCAGCAGCTCACGACGACAGGGCAGCTACGAGCAGTACTTC	CASSSRRQGSYEQYF
TRBJ2-2	.	TRBV29-1	.	TGCAGCGTGACCTCCGGCGGGGCCGGGGAGCTGTTTTTT	CSVTSGGAGELFF